The 8 T cell receptor beta chains below all came from one sample that was sequenced in a study of T cell responses to AZD1222 COVID-19 vaccine. Using immunoSEQ multiplex PCR, the repertoire was profiled, and TCRdb retains in-frame clones only, with some absent. The repertoire holds approximately 130,000 clones, approximately 90% seen once, with around 6.9% in the top ten. The sequences come from peripheral blood, collected on day 0 of AZD1222 vaccination. The receptors stem from an adult in good health.

This chain uses TRBV28 with TRBJ1-2, with 10 bases aligning to TRBD1. Germline lookup yields CDR1 MDHEN and CDR2 SYDVKM. V gave up 4 bases and J gave up 8 bases; unmatched junction bases: 13. The CDR3 contains 16 residues. Here the CDR3 reads CASSSPYRTGGSGYTF. DNA of the CDR3: TGTGCCAGCAGTTCGCCGTACCGGACAGGGGGTTCCGGCTACACCTTC.

This clone appeared once. V and J are TRBV18 and TRBJ2-1; D tentatively reads TRBD1 or TRBD2 (5 bases each). Trimming stripped 6 bases from V and 9 bases from J, with 21 bases between. Per the germline V gene, CDR1 is KGHSH and CDR2 is LQKENI. The CDR3 has 15 amino acids. This chain's CDR3 is CASSRANPDGGEQFF. The CDR3 DNA is TGTGCCAGCTCGCGTGCCAACCCCGATGGGGGTGAGCAGTTCTTC.

This rearrangement joins TRBV3-1 (or the pseudogene TRBV3-2) to TRBJ1-6; 7 nucleotides match TRBD1. The V gene end was trimmed by 4 bases and the J gene end by 12 bases; junction bases not matched to a gene: 12. Germline V CDR1 and CDR2: LGHDT, YNNKEL (reference sequence). The CDR3 has 15 residues. The CDR3 loop reads CASSLNGQAKLPLHF. CDR3 DNA: TGTGCCAGCAGCCTCAACGGACAGGCGAAGTTACCCCTCCACTTT.

Only one count was recorded for this clone. This chain's CDR3 is CASSIGPNTEAFF. CDR3 bases: TGTGCCAGTAGTATAGGGCCTAACACTGAAGCTTTCTTT. The chain is built from TRBV19 and TRBJ1-1; D gene uncertain. Germline CDR1 is LNHDA and CDR2 is SQIVND (reference sequence). V lost 1 base and J 2 bases, leaving 5 bases between the germline ends. The CDR3 covers 13 residues.

The genes are TRBV5-1 and TRBJ2-7, with a tentative D call TRBD2 (5 bases). The CDR3 spans 13 residues. In germline, CDR1 is SGHRS, CDR2 YFSETQ. V shed 4 bases and J shed 7 bases, with 15 bases lying between them. CDR3 sequence: CASSPSSAGEQYF. DNA for the CDR3: TGCGCCAGCAGCCCTAGCTCGGCAGGTGAGCAGTACTTC.

The V gene is TRBV5-5, the J gene TRBJ2-3; D is uncertain. The germline gives CDR1 SGHKS, CDR2 YYEKEE (reference sequence). There are 14 residues in the CDR3. Deletions cut 2 bases from V and 3 bases from J, with 10 bases between. The CDR3 DNA reads TGTGCCAGCAGCTTCGTACTGGGAACAGATACGCAGTATTTT. It specifies CASSFVLGTDTQYF.

The chain couples TRBV12-3 or TRBV12-4 to TRBJ1-1, with D hard to call. The CDR3 is 13 residues long. V shed 0 bases and J shed 3 bases, with 5 bases lying between them. CDR3 protein: CASSLASYTEAFF. The CDR3 coding sequence is TGTGCCAGCAGTTTAGCAAGTTACACTGAAGCTTTCTTT.

The V gene is TRBV6-6, the J gene TRBJ2-3; 9 nucleotides match TRBD2. The CDR3 totals 14 residues. In germline, CDR1 is MNHNY, CDR2 SVGAGI (reference sequence). Losses at the gene ends were 8 bases for V and 2 bases for J; bases not matched to a gene: 5. In nucleotides, the CDR3 is TGTGCCAGCTTTAGCGGGAGAACCACAGATACGCAGTATTTT. Translation: CASFSGRTTDTQYF.